The present entry profiles one TCR beta chain with its context. Antigen unknown. The data stem from a study of T cells expressing NK-cell markers. Study information: Beta-chain profiling covered CD3+CD56+NKG2C+, CD3+CD56+NKG2C- and CD3+CD56-NKG2C+ sorted subsets. The eight sequenced donors comprised seven who were HCMV-seropositive and one who was seronegative. General study points: These clonotypes, the leaders elsewhere, also led the CD3+CD56-NKG2C+ fraction in a few donors.

TCRdb re-called the 5' RACE reads, yielding one record per CDR3 amino acid sequence without DNA. The sample spans roughly 300,000 distinct CDR3 sequences; the ten largest clones claim more than 3.5%. Looked up from germline, CDR1 is WSHSY and CDR2 is SAAADI. The CDR3 has 13 amino acids. This rearrangement joins TRBV10-2 to TRBJ2-1. The specimen sequenced was blood T cells: a sorted CD56 or NKG2C T cell subset, CD4+ or CD8+ T cells, or bulk PBMC T cells (not recorded which). This clonotype was sampled from a woman between 18 and 75 years old in good health. This CDR3 is CASKGSSYNEQFF.